Described below is a single TCR beta chain sequence and its context. What it binds is unknown. The assay was immunoSEQ multiplex PCR, and TCRdb's table has in-frame clones only and misses some. The sample carries roughly 97,000 clones, about 91% recorded once. The CDR3 runs 16 residues. The ends were cut back, 4 bases at V and 3 bases at J, with 19 bases in the middle. These data originate in a study of T cell responses to AZD1222 COVID-19 vaccine. Study-wide results and caveats: Two doses of AZD1222 preceded a rise in Spike-specific TCR breadth and depth. At study baseline, merely several AZD1222 recipients were seropositive.

The source of this sequence is an adult in good health. Sequenced here: peripheral blood, sampled on day 0 of AZD1222 vaccination. The V and J genes are TRBV23-1 and TRBJ2-7; D possibly corresponds to TRBD2 (6 bases). TRBV23-1 is flagged as an ORF with uncertain function. The CDR3 is CASSPRRGTGSYEQYF. DNA of the CDR3: TGCGCCAGCAGTCCCCGTCGGGGGACTGGGAGCTACGAGCAGTACTTC.